This T cell receptor (beta chain) is from a study of cytomegalovirus exposure and HLA in healthy donors. This cohort consisted of healthy bone marrow donors. It was with 60 Vbeta and 13 Jbeta primers that the PCR ran. Assay used: immunoSEQ multiplex PCR; TCRdb lists only in-frame clones, some missing. The sample lists about 190,000 clones, roughly 80% occurring once. CDR1 and CDR2 from the germline V gene are LNHDA and SQIVND (reference sequence). The CDR3 spans 14 residues. The ends were cut back, 7 bases at V and 2 bases at J, with 13 bases in the middle. What was sequenced was PBMCs. The V call is TRBV19, the J call TRBJ2-3, with a weak D call TRBD1 (6 bases). This receptor was obtained from a middle-aged man in good health and CMV-seropositive. In DNA, the CDR3 is TGTGCCAGTACGGCAGGGGCCTTCACAGATACGCAGTATTTT. Translated: CASTAGAFTDTQYF. Based on the CDR3 plus reference TRBV19 and TRBJ2-3, the full variable domain is DGGITQSPKYLFRKEGQNVTLSCEQNLNHDAMYWYRQDPGQGLRLIYYSQIVNDFQKGDIAEGYSVSREKKESFPLTVTSAQKNPTAFYLCASTAGAFTDTQYFGPGTRLTVL.